This T cell receptor (beta chain) was identified during a study of T cells in women clearing cervical HPV infection. Overall study context: Case blood was drawn when the lesion was first found; control blood after infection became undetectable.

Remarks on this clone: The read ends 3 residues shy of where the CDR3 ends; the end is completed using the germline J gene.

Trimming cost V 2 bases and J 5 bases, with 10 bases left between them. Germline CDR1 reads GTSNPN; CDR2 reads SVGIG (reference sequence). CDR3 size: 13 residues. The data were produced by immunoSEQ multiplex PCR, yet TCRdb's version contains in-frame clones alone and is incomplete. This table lists over 15,000 clones. The chain recombines TRBV30 with TRBJ1-5, with D tentatively TRBD1 (5 bases). Material for sequencing was blood buffy coat. The receptor was derived from a woman between 18 and 69 years old with a cervical HPV16 infection that either progressed to CIN3+ or cleared (not recorded which). CDR3 bases read: TGTGCCTGGAGTTTGGGGCAAGATCAGCCC. Translated: CAWSLGQDQP. The entire CDR3 is CAWSLGQDQPQHF.